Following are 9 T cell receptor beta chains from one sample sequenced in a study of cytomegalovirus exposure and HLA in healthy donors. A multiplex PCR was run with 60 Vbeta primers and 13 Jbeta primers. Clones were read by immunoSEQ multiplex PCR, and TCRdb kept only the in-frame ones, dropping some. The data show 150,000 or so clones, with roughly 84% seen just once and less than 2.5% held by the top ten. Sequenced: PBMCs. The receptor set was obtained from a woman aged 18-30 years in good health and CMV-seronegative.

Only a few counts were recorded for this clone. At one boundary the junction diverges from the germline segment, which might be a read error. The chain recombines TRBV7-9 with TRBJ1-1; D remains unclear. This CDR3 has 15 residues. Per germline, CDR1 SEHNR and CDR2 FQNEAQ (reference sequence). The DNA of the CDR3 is TGTTCCAGCAGCACCTCGAGGGTCGGAAGCACTGAAGCTTTCTTT. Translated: CSSSTSRVGSTEAFF.

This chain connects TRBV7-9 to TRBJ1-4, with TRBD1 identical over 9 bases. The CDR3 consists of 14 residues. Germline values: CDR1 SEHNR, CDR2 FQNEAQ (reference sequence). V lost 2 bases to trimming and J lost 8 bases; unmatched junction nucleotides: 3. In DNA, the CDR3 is TGTGCCAGCAGCTTATGGACAGGGGCCGAAAAACTGTTTTTT. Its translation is CASSLWTGAEKLFF.

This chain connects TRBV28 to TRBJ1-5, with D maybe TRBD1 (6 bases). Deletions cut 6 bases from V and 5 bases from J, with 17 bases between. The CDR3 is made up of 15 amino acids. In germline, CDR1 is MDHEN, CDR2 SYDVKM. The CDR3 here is CASRIGGDSYQPQHF. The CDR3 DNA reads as TGTGCCAGCAGGATAGGGGGTGATTCGTATCAGCCCCAGCATTTT.

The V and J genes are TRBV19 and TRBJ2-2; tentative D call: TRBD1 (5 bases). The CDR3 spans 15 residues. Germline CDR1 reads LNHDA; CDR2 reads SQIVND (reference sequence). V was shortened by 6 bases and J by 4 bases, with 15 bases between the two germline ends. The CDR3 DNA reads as TGTGCCAGTAGCCACAGACAGACGATCACCGGGGAGCTGTTTTTT. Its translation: CASSHRQTITGELFF.

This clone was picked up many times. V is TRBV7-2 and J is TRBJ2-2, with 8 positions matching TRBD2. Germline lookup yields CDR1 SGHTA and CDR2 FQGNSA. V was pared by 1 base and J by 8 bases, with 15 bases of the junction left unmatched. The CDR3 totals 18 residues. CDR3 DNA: TGTGCCAGCAGCTTAGAAGCCGGGACTAGGCCAGGTACGGGGGAGCTGTTTTTT. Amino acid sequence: CASSLEAGTRPGTGELFF. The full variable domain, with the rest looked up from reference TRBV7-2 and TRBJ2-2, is GAGVSQSPSNKVTEKGKDVELRCDPISGHTALYWYRQSLGQGLEFLIYFQGNSAPDKSGLPSDRFSAERTGGSVSTLTIQRTQQEDSAVYLCASSLEAGTRPGTGELFFGEGSRLTVL.

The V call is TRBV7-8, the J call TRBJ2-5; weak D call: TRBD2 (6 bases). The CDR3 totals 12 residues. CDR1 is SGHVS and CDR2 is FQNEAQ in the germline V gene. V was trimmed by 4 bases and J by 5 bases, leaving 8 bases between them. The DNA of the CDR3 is TGTGCCAGCAGCTCTGGGGGGGAGACCCAGTACTTC. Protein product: CASSSGGETQYF.

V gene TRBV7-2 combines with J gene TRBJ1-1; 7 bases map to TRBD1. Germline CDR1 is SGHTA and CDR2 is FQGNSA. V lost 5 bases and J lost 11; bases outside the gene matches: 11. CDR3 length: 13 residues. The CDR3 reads CASSTGQKSGAFF. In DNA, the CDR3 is TGTGCCAGCAGCACGGGACAGAAGAGTGGTGCTTTCTTT.

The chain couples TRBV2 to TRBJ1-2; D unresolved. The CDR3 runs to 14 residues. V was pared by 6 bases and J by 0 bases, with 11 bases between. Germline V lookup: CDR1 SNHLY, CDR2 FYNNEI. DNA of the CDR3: TGTGCCAGCAGAGACCAGGCTTCTAACTATGGCTACACCTTC. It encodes CASRDQASNYGYTF.

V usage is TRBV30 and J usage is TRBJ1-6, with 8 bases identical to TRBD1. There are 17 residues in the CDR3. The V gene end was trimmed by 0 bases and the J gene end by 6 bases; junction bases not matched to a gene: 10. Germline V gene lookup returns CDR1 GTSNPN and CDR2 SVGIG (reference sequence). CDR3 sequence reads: CAWSVWQGAQSNSPLHF. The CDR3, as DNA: TGTGCCTGGAGTGTTTGGCAGGGGGCTCAGAGTAATTCACCCCTCCACTTT.